These 8 T cell receptor beta chains originate from one sample sequenced in a study of cytomegalovirus exposure and HLA in healthy donors. PCR involved 60 Vbeta and 13 Jbeta primers. Clones were sequenced by immunoSEQ multiplex PCR, and TCRdb holds only the in-frame ones, with some missing. Of about 160,000 clones listed, about 72% were seen once; the top ten hold approximately 2.3%. Sequencing was performed on PBMCs. Receptors were obtained from a man aged 50 or older in good health and CMV-seropositive.

This clone was observed a handful of times. The rearrangement links TRBV9 to TRBJ2-4; TRBD2 agrees at 7 bases. Germline assignment: CDR1 SGDLS and CDR2 YYNGEE. The CDR3 consists of 13 residues. V lost 2 bases and J lost 9; bases outside the gene matches: 5. The CDR3 here is CASSVTGEGIQYF. DNA of the CDR3: TGTGCCAGCAGCGTTACGGGGGAGGGCATTCAGTACTTC. The full variable domain, with the rest looked up from reference TRBV9 and TRBJ2-4, is DSGVTQTPKHLITATGQRVTLRCSPRSGDLSVYWYQQSLDQGLQFLIQYYNGEERAKGNILERFSAQQFPDLHSELNLSSLELGDSALYFCASSVTGEGIQYFGAGTRLSVL.

This clone was counted once. The chain employs TRBV5-5 and TRBJ2-3; D remains ambiguous. V lost 5 bases and J lost 2, with 15 bases in between. The germline V gene encodes CDR1 SGHKS and CDR2 YYEKEE (reference sequence). The CDR3 runs 15 residues. The CDR3 protein is CASSSGSTFTDTQYF. Here the CDR3 DNA reads TGTGCCAGCAGTTCCGGGTCTACGTTCACAGATACGCAGTATTTT.

This rearrangement joins TRBV5-1 to TRBJ2-1; TRBD2 agrees at 8 bases. Germline CDR1 is SGHRS and CDR2 is YFSETQ. This CDR3 spans 19 amino acids. The V and J ends lost 0 bases and 3 bases, in that order; junction bases with no gene match: 14. The CDR3 here is CASSLAGPSGGPSYNEQFF. In DNA, the CDR3 is TGCGCCAGCAGCTTGGCCGGCCCGAGCGGGGGACCCAGCTACAATGAGCAGTTCTTC.

The table lists this clone with a few counts. The DNA of the CDR3 is TGTGCCAGCAGCTTGGATGGGGGGGGGAATCAGCCCCAGCATTTT. The encoded protein is CASSLDGGGNQPQHF. The chain employs TRBV5-5 and TRBJ1-5; a weak D match, TRBD1 (5 bases). This CDR3 has 15 amino acids. Trimming shortened V by 0 bases and J by 4 bases, and 11 bases separated the two germline ends. CDR1 and CDR2 from the germline V gene are SGHKS and YYEKEE (reference sequence).

The V gene is TRBV7-8, the J gene TRBJ2-1; 8 bases are shared with TRBD2. V was pared by 4 bases and J by 4 bases, with 6 bases of the junction left unmatched. The CDR3 sequence is 15 residues long. Germline lookup yields CDR1 SGHVS and CDR2 FQNEAQ. The CDR3 sequence is CASSSSSGSYNEQFF. The DNA for the CDR3 is TGTGCCAGCAGCTCTTCTAGCGGGTCGTACAATGAGCAGTTCTTC.

V gene TRBV19 combines with J gene TRBJ2-7; no clear D. CDR3 length: 13 residues. CDR1 is LNHDA and CDR2 is SQIVND in the germline V gene (reference sequence). V dropped 5 bases and J dropped 1 base, with 9 bases sitting between them. CDR3 sequence: CASSRTRSYEQYF. The CDR3 bases are TGTGCCAGTAGTCGTACAAGATCCTACGAGCAGTACTTC.

This chain uses TRBV5-1 with TRBJ1-4; 8 nucleotides line up with TRBD1. CDR3 length: 14 amino acids. Germline-derived CDR1 and CDR2 are SGHRS and YFSETQ. Trimming cost V 6 bases and J 5 bases; bases outside gene matches: 6. For the CDR3, the DNA is TGCGCCAGCAAAGGAGGGACAGGCAATGAAAAACTGTTTTTT. Its translation: CASKGGTGNEKLFF.

J is TRBJ2-5 and V is TRBV5-1, with 8 bases that match TRBD1. The closer fit of TRBJ2-7 to the DNA end suggests the J call may be wrong. This CDR3 is built from 18 residues. Germline V gene lookup returns CDR1 SGHRS and CDR2 YFSETQ. CDR3 sequence reads: CASSLALERTGRGSEQYF. The CDR3 nucleotides are TGCGCCAGCAGCTTGGCCTTGGAACGGACAGGGCGTGGATCCGAGCAGTACTTC.